These T cell receptor beta chains were read from a single sample in a study of blood T cell repertoires in COVID-19. Assay: immunoSEQ multiplex PCR; the TCRdb copy retains only in-frame clones and omits some. The sample has more than 110,000 clones, approximately 84% seen once. The specimen sequenced was peripheral blood. The receptors come from a human donor in a cohort sampled during active COVID-19. The CDR3 runs from the conserved cysteine through the conserved F or W. Fields, in order: D gene, J gene, clone size, V gene, CDR3 DNA, CDR3 protein. A D gene is named only where the DNA matches it firmly. Part of the rows lack a size; the others show once, few, many or a class for expanded clones.

TRBD1 TRBJ2-3 . TRBV7-2 TGTGCCAGCAGCTCGACAGGGGGTACGCAGTATTTT CASSSTGGTQYF
. TRBJ1-1 . TRBV20-1 TGCAGTGCTAGTGGGGCCAACAGCTACGGTAACACTGAAGCTTTCTTT CSASGANSYGNTEAFF
. TRBJ2-1 . TRBV6-2/TRBV6-3 TGTGCCAGCAGTTACTCTACTCTCTACAATGAGCAGTTCTTC CASSYSTLYNEQFF
. TRBJ1-1 . TRBV7-2 TGTGCCAGCAGCTCCGCAGGGGCGCGGACTGAAGCTTTCTTT CASSSAGARTEAFF
TRBD2 TRBJ2-3 . TRBV10-3 TGTGCCATCAGTACTGCCACTACGGCGGGGGGAGTCACAGATACGCAGTATTTT CAISTATTAGGVTDTQYF
TRBD2 TRBJ2-5 . TRBV5-6 TGTGCCAGCAGCGTCGGACTAGCGGGAAAGTCGGAGACCCAGTACTTC CASSVGLAGKSETQYF
TRBD2 TRBJ2-1 . TRBV4-2 TGTGCCAGCAGCCAAGGCTCTAGCGGGGACTACAATGAGCAGTTCTTC CASSQGSSGDYNEQFF
TRBD1 TRBJ1-2 many TRBV9 TGTGCCAGCTCAAGGACAGGGGAGGACTATGGCTACACCTTC CASSRTGEDYGYTF
. TRBJ1-1 . TRBV29-1 TGCAGCGTTCGTAGTCAAATCACTGAAGCTTTCTTT CSVRSQITEAFF
. TRBJ1-1 . TRBV4-1 TGCGCCAGCAGCCAAGTACCAAGCAGGCAAAACACTGAAGCTTTCTTT CASSQVPSRQNTEAFF
TRBD2 TRBJ2-5 . TRBV27 TGTGCCAGCAGCCCCCTTACTAGCGACCGACAAGAGACCCAGTACTTC CASSPLTSDRQETQYF
TRBD1 TRBJ1-2 . TRBV5-5 TGTGCCAGCAGCTTACCCACAGGGGGCGATGGCTACACCTTC CASSLPTGGDGYTF
TRBD1 TRBJ1-1 . TRBV7-2 TGTGCCAGCAGCAAAAGACAGGGGGTGGAAACTGAAGCTTTCTTT CASSKRQGVETEAFF
. TRBJ1-6 . TRBV7-9 TGTGCCAGCAGCCGAGGAGCAAATTCACCCCTCCACTTT CASSRGANSPLHF
TRBD1 TRBJ1-6 . TRBV19 TGTGCCAGTGACCCGGGACAGGGGCAGAGTTCACCCCTCCACTTT CASDPGQGQSSPLHF